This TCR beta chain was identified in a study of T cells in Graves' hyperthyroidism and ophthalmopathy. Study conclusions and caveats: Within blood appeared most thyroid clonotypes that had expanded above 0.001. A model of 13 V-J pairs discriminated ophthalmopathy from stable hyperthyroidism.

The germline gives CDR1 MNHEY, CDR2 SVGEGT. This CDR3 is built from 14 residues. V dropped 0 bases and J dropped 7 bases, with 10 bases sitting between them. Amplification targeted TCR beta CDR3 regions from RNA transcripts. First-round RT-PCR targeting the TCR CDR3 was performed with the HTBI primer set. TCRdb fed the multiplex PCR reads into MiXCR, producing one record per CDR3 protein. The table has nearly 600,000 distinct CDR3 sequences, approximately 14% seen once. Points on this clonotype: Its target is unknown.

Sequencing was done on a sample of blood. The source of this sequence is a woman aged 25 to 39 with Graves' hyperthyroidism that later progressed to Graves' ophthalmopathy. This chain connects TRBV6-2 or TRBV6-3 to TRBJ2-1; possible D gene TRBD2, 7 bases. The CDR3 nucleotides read TGTGCCAGCAGTTACTCAGGGAGGGGGAATGAGCAGTTCTTC. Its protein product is CASSYSGRGNEQFF.